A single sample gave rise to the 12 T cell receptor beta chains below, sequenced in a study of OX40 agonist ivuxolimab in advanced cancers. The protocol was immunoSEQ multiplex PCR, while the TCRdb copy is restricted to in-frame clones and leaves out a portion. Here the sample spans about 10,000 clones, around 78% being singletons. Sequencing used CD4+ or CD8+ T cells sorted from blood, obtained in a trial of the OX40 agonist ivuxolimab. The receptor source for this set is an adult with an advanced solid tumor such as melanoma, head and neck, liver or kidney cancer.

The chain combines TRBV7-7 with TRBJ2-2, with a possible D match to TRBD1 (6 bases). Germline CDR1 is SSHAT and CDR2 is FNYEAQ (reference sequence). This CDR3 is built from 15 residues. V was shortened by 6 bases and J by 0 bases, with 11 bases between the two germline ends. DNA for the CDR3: TGTGCCAGCAGTCTACAGGGAACGAACACCGGGGAGCTGTTTTTT. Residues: CASSLQGTNTGELFF.

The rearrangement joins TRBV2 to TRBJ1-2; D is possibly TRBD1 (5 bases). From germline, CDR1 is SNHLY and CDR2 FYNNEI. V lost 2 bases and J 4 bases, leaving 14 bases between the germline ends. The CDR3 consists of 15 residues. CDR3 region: CASSEWGQGGYGYTF. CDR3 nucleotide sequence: TGTGCCAGCAGTGAATGGGGCCAGGGCGGCTATGGCTACACCTTC.

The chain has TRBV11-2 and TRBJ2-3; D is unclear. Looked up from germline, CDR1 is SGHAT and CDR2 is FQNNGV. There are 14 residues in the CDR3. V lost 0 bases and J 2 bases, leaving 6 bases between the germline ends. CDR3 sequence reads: CASSLEPVTDTQYF. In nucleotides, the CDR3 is TGTGCCAGCAGCTTAGAGCCTGTCACAGATACGCAGTATTTT.

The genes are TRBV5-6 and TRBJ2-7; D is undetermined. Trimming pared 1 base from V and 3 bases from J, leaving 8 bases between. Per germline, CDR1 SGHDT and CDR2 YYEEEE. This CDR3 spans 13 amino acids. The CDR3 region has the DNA TGTGCCAGCAGCTTGAATGCAGGCTACGAGCAGTACTTC. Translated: CASSLNAGYEQYF.

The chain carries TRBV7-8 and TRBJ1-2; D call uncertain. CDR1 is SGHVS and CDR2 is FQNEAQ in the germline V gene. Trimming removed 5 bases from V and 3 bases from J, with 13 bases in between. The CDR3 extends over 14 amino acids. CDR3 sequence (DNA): TGTGCCAGCAGCCCCCGATGGGAAGACTATGGCTACACCTTC. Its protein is CASSPRWEDYGYTF.

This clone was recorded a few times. In nucleotides, the CDR3 is TGTGCCAGCAGCTCGAGGGACCGGGGCTGGAGCACAGATACGCAGTATTTT. This sequence encodes CASSSRDRGWSTDTQYF. The chain recombines TRBV9 with TRBJ2-3; D is perhaps TRBD1 or TRBD2 (5 bases each). The V end was cut by 4 bases, the J end by 0 bases, with 18 bases between. The CDR3 totals 17 residues. Per the germline V gene, CDR1 is SGDLS and CDR2 is YYNGEE.

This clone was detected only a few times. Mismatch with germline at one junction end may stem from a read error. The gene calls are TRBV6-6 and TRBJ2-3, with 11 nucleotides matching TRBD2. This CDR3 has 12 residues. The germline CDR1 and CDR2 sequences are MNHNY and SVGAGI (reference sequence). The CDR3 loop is CASSYGTSGPHF. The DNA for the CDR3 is TGTGCCAGCAGTTACGGGACTAGCGGCCCGCATTTT.

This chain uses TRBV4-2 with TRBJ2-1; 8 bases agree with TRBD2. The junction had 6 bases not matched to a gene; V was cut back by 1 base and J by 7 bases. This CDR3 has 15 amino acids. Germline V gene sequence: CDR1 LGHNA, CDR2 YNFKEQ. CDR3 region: CASSQAAGEANEQFF. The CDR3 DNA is TGTGCCAGCAGCCAAGCAGCGGGGGAAGCGAATGAGCAGTTCTTC.

CDR3 loop: CASSFDGDNEQFF. The CDR3 region has the DNA TGTGCCAGCAGTTTTGACGGAGACAATGAGCAGTTCTTC. The rearrangement joins TRBV27 to TRBJ2-1; D not certain. The V gene's germline CDR1 is MNHEY and CDR2 SMNVEV (reference sequence). V gave up 3 bases and J gave up 5 bases, with 8 bases separating them. The CDR3 loop spans 13 amino acids.

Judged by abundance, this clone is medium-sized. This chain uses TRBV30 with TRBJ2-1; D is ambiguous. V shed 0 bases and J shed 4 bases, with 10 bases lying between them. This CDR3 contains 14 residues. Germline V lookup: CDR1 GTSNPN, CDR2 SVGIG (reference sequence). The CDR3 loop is CAWSVNTDYNEQFF. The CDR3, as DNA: TGTGCCTGGAGTGTAAACACCGATTACAATGAGCAGTTCTTC.

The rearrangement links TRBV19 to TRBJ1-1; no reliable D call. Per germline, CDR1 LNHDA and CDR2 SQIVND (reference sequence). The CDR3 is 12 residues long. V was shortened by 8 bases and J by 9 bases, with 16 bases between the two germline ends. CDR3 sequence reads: CASPLVGVKAFF. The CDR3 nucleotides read TGTGCCAGTCCCCTCGTGGGAGTTAAAGCTTTCTTT.

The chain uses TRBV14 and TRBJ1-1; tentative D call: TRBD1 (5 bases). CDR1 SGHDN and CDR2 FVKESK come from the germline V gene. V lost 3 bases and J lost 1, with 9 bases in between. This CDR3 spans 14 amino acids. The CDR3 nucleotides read TGTGCCAGCAGCCAGGGACGGGGGAACACTGAAGCTTTCTTT. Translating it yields CASSQGRGNTEAFF. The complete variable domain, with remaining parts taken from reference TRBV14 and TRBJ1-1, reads EAGVTQFPSHSVIEKGQTVTLRCDPISGHDNLYWYRRVMGKEIKFLLHFVKESKQDESGMPNNRFLAERTGGTYSTLKVQPAELEDSGVYFCASSQGRGNTEAFFGQGTRLTVV.